These 21 T cell receptor beta chains were all obtained from the same sample, sequenced in a study of T cell repertoires in cytomegalovirus infection. Which antigens these TCRs recognize remains unknown. A single record per CDR3 protein comes from TCRdb applying MiXCR to the reads. The data contain roughly 990,000 distinct CDR3 sequences, roughly 30% of them seen just once; the ten biggest clones take up around 15%. The sequencing used cultured CD8+ T cells from PBMCs, collected from culture after CMV antigen stimulation. The receptors derive from a human donor in good health (CMV status not recorded). Some clones in this sample may be carry-over from other donors' samples.

The genes are TRBV6-2 or TRBV6-3 and TRBJ2-5; the match to TRBD2 covers 7 bases. CDR1 and CDR2 from the germline V gene are MNHEY and SVGEGT. V shed 3 bases and J 6 bases; nucleotides not matched to a gene: 13. This CDR3 contains 16 residues. CDR3 in DNA: TGTGCCAGCAGTTATTTGGCTAGCGGCGGACCCCAGACCCAGTACTTC. This codes for CASSYLASGGPQTQYF.

This clonotype was seen repeatedly, ten times or more. The CDR3 DNA sequence: TGTGCCAGCAGCTGGACAGGGAACACTGAAGCTTTCTTT. It specifies CASSWTGNTEAFF. This chain joins TRBV7-2 and TRBJ1-1; TRBD1 matches 7 bases. J gave up 1 base and V 4 bases, and 0 bases lay outside the gene matches. CDR1 and CDR2 (germline): SGHTA, FQGNSA. The CDR3 consists of 13 residues.

V is TRBV7-6 and J is TRBJ1-2; D is possibly TRBD1 (5 bases). V was clipped by 1 base and J by 4 bases, with 13 bases between them. Germline V lookup: CDR1 SGHVS, CDR2 FNYEAQ. The CDR3 runs 15 residues. The CDR3 loop is CASSLGDGIGYGYTF. The DNA of the CDR3 is TGTGCCAGCAGCTTAGGGGACGGCATTGGCTATGGCTACACCTTC. Drawing the rest from reference TRBV7-6 and TRBJ1-2, the complete variable domain is GAGVSQSPRYKVTKRGQDVALRCDPISGHVSLYWYRQALGQGPEFLTYFNYEAQQDKSGLPNDRFSAERPEGSISTLTIQRTEQRDSAMYRCASSLGDGIGYGYTFGSGTRLTVV.

The chain joins TRBV4-1 to TRBJ2-5, with 10 bases aligning to TRBD2. Germline CDR1 reads MGHRA; CDR2 reads YSYEKL. Trimming at V came to 3 bases and at J to 0 bases, leaving 10 bases not matched to a gene. The CDR3 has 18 amino acids. CDR3 DNA sequence: TGCGCCAGCAGCCAGGCAGCGGGGGGGACGAGTTACCAAGAGACCCAGTACTTC. Residues: CASSQAAGGTSYQETQYF.

This clonotype was observed a single time. Here the CDR3 DNA reads TGCGCCAGCAGCCCCTCTAGCGGGGGGGTGTATGAGCAGTTCTTC. Translation: CASSPSSGGVYEQFF. The rearrangement joins TRBV4-3 to TRBJ2-1; 12 bases map to TRBD2. The CDR3 loop spans 15 amino acids. In germline, CDR1 is LGHNA, CDR2 YSLEER. The trim removed 4 bases at V and 8 bases at J, leaving 6 bases unmatched.

There are a few counts of this clonotype. The chain combines TRBV6-5 with TRBJ1-1, with 9 bases aligning to TRBD1. The germline gives CDR1 MNHEY, CDR2 SVGAGI. Trimming removed 5 bases from V and 1 base from J; junction bases left unmatched: 5. The CDR3 is 15 residues long. In DNA form, the CDR3 reads TGTGCCAGCAGTGGATCGGGACAGGGGAACACTGAAGCTTTCTTT. Translation gives CASSGSGQGNTEAFF.

The chain combines TRBV6-5 with TRBJ1-6, with a weak D call TRBD1 (6 bases). Trimming took 0 bases from V and 3 from J, leaving 21 bases between them. Germline CDR1 and CDR2: MNHEY and SVGAGI. The CDR3 totals 20 residues. CDR3 nucleotides: TGTGCCAGCAGTTACTCTCCCTACTTAACAAGCAGGGGCTATAATTCACCCCTCCACTTT. Translation gives CASSYSPYLTSRGYNSPLHF.

The CDR3 DNA reads as TGTGCCAGCAGTTCCAGACAGGGGGTGGAAAAACTGTTTTTT. Its translation: CASSSRQGVEKLFF. The chain couples TRBV27 to TRBJ1-4, with 9 bases fitting TRBD1. Germline trimming cut 4 bases from V and 8 bases from J; bases unmatched to any gene: 5. Germline CDR1 is MNHEY and CDR2 is SMNVEV (reference sequence). The CDR3 runs to 14 residues. Using reference TRBV27 and TRBJ1-4 for the parts outside the CDR3, the full variable domain is EAQVTQNPRYLITVTGKKLTVTCSQNMNHEYMSWYRQDPGLGLRQIYYSMNVEVTDKGDVPEGYKVSRKEKRNFPLILESPSPNQTSLYFCASSSRQGVEKLFFGSGTQLSVL.

This clonotype was detected ten times or more. V usage is TRBV7-4 and J usage is TRBJ1-1, with 10 bases that match TRBD1. Germline V CDR1 and CDR2: SGHVT, SQSDAQ. This CDR3 comprises 21 residues. V dropped 5 bases and J dropped 3; count of bases not matched to a gene: 24. Here the CDR3 DNA reads TGTGCCAGCAGCCGTGTTTCACTCCTCTCCGGGACAGGGGATCGGTACACTGAAGCTTTCTTT. Translation: CASSRVSLLSGTGDRYTEAFF.

The J gene is TRBJ2-7, the V gene TRBV19, with TRBD2 as a possible D gene (6 bases). The ends were cut back, 6 bases at V and 0 bases at J, with 15 bases in the middle. Germline CDR1 reads LNHDA; CDR2 reads SQIVND (reference sequence). The length of the CDR3 is 15 residues. CDR3 DNA sequence: TGTGCCAGTAGCGTCCACGGCGGGGCCTCCTACGAGCAGTACTTC. Translation gives CASSVHGGASYEQYF. The complete variable domain, with remaining parts taken from reference TRBV19 and TRBJ2-7, reads DGGITQSPKYLFRKEGQNVTLSCEQNLNHDAMYWYRQDPGQGLRLIYYSQIVNDFQKGDIAEGYSVSREKKESFPLTVTSAQKNPTAFYLCASSVHGGASYEQYFGPGTRLTVT.

This clonotype was seen only once. The rearrangement uses TRBV7-3 and TRBJ2-7, with 7 positions matching TRBD2. The V and J ends lost 2 bases and 4 bases, in that order; junction bases with no gene match: 5. CDR3 size: 14 residues. In germline, CDR1 is SGHTA, CDR2 FQGTGA. The CDR3 loop reads CASSLGGVKYEQYV. CDR3 nucleotides: TGTGCCAGCAGCTTAGGGGGGGTCAAATACGAGCAGTACGTC.

CDR3 DNA sequence: TGTGCCAGCAGCCCAACTGTCGGGGATCAGCCCCAGCATTTT. Residues: CASSPTVGDQPQHF. The chain uses TRBV11-2 and TRBJ1-5; D not certain. V was shortened by 5 bases and J by 5 bases, with 13 bases between the two germline ends. The CDR3 sequence is 14 residues long. The germline gives CDR1 SGHAT, CDR2 FQNNGV.

This clonotype came up a few times. This chain links TRBV18 with TRBJ1-5, with unresolved D. There are 15 residues in the CDR3. Trimming shortened V by 0 bases and J by 1 base, and 7 bases separated the two germline ends. Germline CDR1 and CDR2: KGHSH and LQKENI. The CDR3: CASSPPAGSNQPQHF. The CDR3 nucleotides read TGTGCCAGCTCACCACCGGCGGGGAGCAATCAGCCCCAGCATTTT.

CDR3 sequence reads: CASSFWGDGNTIYF. The CDR3 DNA reads TGTGCCAGCAGTTTCTGGGGTGATGGAAACACCATATATTTT. V gene TRBV12-3 or TRBV12-4 combines with J gene TRBJ1-3; D remains unclear. V was trimmed by 3 bases and J by 3 bases, leaving 9 bases between them. The length of the CDR3 is 14 residues.

In its sample, this clonotype was seen a few times. This rearrangement joins TRBV5-5 to TRBJ1-1; 7 nucleotides agree with TRBD1. Germline loops: CDR1 SGHKS, CDR2 YYEKEE (reference sequence). There are 15 residues in the CDR3. With 1 base clipped from V and 0 bases from J, the junction kept 3 bases outside the gene matches. CDR3 loop: CASSLRGQVNTEAFF. The CDR3 DNA reads TGTGCCAGCAGCTTGCGCGGACAGGTGAACACTGAAGCTTTCTTT.

V is TRBV3-1 and J is TRBJ1-2; tentatively, D is TRBD1 (6 bases). From germline, CDR1 is LGHDT and CDR2 YNNKEL (reference sequence). Deletions cut 0 bases from V and 8 bases from J, with 25 bases between. CDR3 length: 18 residues. CDR3 sequence reads: CASSQDRGQTHLRHGYTF. In DNA, the CDR3 is TGTGCCAGCAGCCAAGATCGTGGACAGACACACTTACGACACGGCTACACCTTC.

V is TRBV4-1 and J is TRBJ1-1; the D is unclear. This CDR3 has 13 amino acids. Germline V gene lookup returns CDR1 MGHRA and CDR2 YSYEKL. V lost 0 bases and J 4 bases, leaving 6 bases between the germline ends. The CDR3 DNA reads as TGCGCCAGCAGCCAAGATGGGTTCACTGAAGCTTTCTTT. Its protein product is CASSQDGFTEAFF.

The genes are TRBV6-1 and TRBJ2-3; 8 nucleotides align to TRBD2. CDR1 and CDR2 (germline): MNHNS, SASEGT. With V trimmed by 6 bases and J by 4 bases, 12 bases remained unmatched. The CDR3 has 16 residues. The CDR3 DNA is TGTGCCAGCAGAGCCCGGGGGGGCGTATATGCAGATACGCAGTATTTT. This gives the protein CASRARGGVYADTQYF.

The chain has TRBV7-9 and TRBJ2-3; D is ambiguous. V dropped 1 base and J dropped 1 base, with 9 bases sitting between them. The length of the CDR3 is 15 residues. Germline V gene sequence: CDR1 SEHNR, CDR2 FQNEAQ (reference sequence). DNA of the CDR3: TGTGCCAGCAGCTTAGGCCAGTTACGCACAGATACGCAGTATTTT. Translating it yields CASSLGQLRTDTQYF.

This CDR3 is CAMDRVDYGYTF. CDR3 coding DNA: TGTGCCATGGACAGGGTCGACTATGGCTACACCTTC. The chain carries TRBV2 and TRBJ1-2, with TRBD1 identical over 8 bases. Per germline, CDR1 SNHLY and CDR2 FYNNEI. With V trimmed by 10 bases and J by 3 bases, 4 bases remained unmatched. The CDR3 sequence is 12 residues long. Combining the CDR3 with reference TRBV2 and TRBJ1-2 gives the whole variable domain EPEVTQTPSHQVTQMGQEVILRCVPISNHLYFYWYRQILGQKVEFLVSFYNNEISEKSEIFDDQFSVERPDGSNFTLKIRSTKLEDSAMYFCAMDRVDYGYTFGSGTRLTVV.

The chain employs TRBV27 and TRBJ2-7; D call uncertain. Germline CDR1 reads MNHEY; CDR2 reads SMNVEV (reference sequence). This CDR3 has 13 amino acids. Trimming removed 3 bases from V and 3 bases from J, with 9 bases in between. The CDR3 bases are TGTGCCAGCAGTTTCTCAGAGAACTACGAGCAGTACTTC. It codes for CASSFSENYEQYF.